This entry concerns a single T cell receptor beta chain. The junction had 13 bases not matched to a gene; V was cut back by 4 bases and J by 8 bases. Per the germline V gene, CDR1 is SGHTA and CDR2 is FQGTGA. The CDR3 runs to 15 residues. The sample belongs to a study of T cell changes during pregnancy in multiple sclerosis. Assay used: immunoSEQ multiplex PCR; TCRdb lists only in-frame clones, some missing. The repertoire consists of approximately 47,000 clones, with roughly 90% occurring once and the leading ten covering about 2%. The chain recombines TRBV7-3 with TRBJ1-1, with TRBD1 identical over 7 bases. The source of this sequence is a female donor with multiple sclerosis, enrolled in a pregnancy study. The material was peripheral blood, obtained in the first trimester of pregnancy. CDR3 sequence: CASSSLQGQKVEAFF. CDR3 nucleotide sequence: TGTGCCAGCAGCTCCTTACAGGGACAGAAGGTGGAAGCTTTCTTT.